The rows below give T cell receptor beta chains drawn from one sample of a study of blood T cell repertoires in COVID-19. Clones were read by immunoSEQ multiplex PCR, and TCRdb kept only the in-frame ones, dropping some. This table has approximately 68,000 clones, approximately 79% appearing once. The sample consisted of peripheral blood. The receptors come from a woman aged 45-60 years with acute or convalescent COVID-19. CDR3s include the opening cysteine and the closing phenylalanine or tryptophan. D genes are given only for firm matches. Not all rows give a size; the values are once, few, many and, for expanded clones, a class.

j_gene: TRBJ2-1; v_gene: TRBV10-3; abundance: medium-sized; d_gene: TRBD2; CDR3nt: TGTGCCATCGGAGGACTAGCGGCGAGCAATGAGCAGTTCTTC; CDR3aa: CAIGGLAASNEQFF
j_gene: TRBJ1-2; v_gene: TRBV7-2; abundance: few; d_gene: TRBD1; CDR3nt: TGTGCCAGCAGCTTGGACAGGGCGGCTGGCTACACCTTC; CDR3aa: CASSLDRAAGYTF
j_gene: TRBJ1-4; v_gene: TRBV6-1; abundance: NA; d_gene: NA; CDR3nt: TGTGCCAGCAGTGGGACAATGGGAGGTAATGAAAAACTGTTTTTT; CDR3aa: CASSGTMGGNEKLFF
j_gene: TRBJ2-2; v_gene: TRBV24-1; abundance: NA; d_gene: NA; CDR3nt: TGTGCCACCAGTGACCCTAGTGTGGGGCCAGTCCCAGGGGGGGAGCTGTTTTTT; CDR3aa: CATSDPSVGPVPGGELFF
j_gene: TRBJ1-4; v_gene: TRBV6-5; abundance: NA; d_gene: NA; CDR3nt: TGTGCCAGCGCCCGTCAACTCCACTCGGGGGAAAAACTGTTTTTT; CDR3aa: CASARQLHSGEKLFF
j_gene: TRBJ1-5; v_gene: TRBV5-8; abundance: NA; d_gene: TRBD1; CDR3nt: TGTGCCAGCAGCTCGGGACAGCTTAGCAATCAGCCCCAGCATTTT; CDR3aa: CASSSGQLSNQPQHF
j_gene: TRBJ2-3; v_gene: TRBV13; abundance: NA; d_gene: TRBD1; CDR3nt: TGTGCCAGCAGCTTAGGGGCGGACAGGGGGCGCACAGATACGCAGTATTTT; CDR3aa: CASSLGADRGRTDTQYF
j_gene: TRBJ1-2; v_gene: TRBV29-1; abundance: NA; d_gene: TRBD1; CDR3nt: TGCAGCGTCGTGACAGGGGGGAAAGGCTACACCTTC; CDR3aa: CSVVTGGKGYTF
j_gene: TRBJ2-2; v_gene: TRBV27; abundance: NA; d_gene: TRBD1; CDR3nt: TGTGCCAGCAGTTCAAACAGGGGAGTAGGCACCGGGGAGCTGTTTTTT; CDR3aa: CASSSNRGVGTGELFF
j_gene: TRBJ1-2; v_gene: TRBV25-1; abundance: NA; d_gene: TRBD1; CDR3nt: TGTGCCAGCAGTGGCGTCCCGGGACAGGGTAACTATGGCTACACCTTC; CDR3aa: CASSGVPGQGNYGYTF
j_gene: TRBJ1-4; v_gene: TRBV2; abundance: few; d_gene: NA; CDR3nt: TGTGCCAGCAGTACACAGACAGCGAATGAAAAACTGTTTTTT; CDR3aa: CASSTQTANEKLFF
j_gene: TRBJ2-1; v_gene: TRBV27; abundance: NA; d_gene: NA; CDR3nt: TGTGCCAGCAGTTTAGGCACATCCTACAATGAGCAGTTCTTC; CDR3aa: CASSLGTSYNEQFF
j_gene: TRBJ2-5; v_gene: TRBV5-1; abundance: NA; d_gene: NA; CDR3nt: TGCGCCAGCAGCTTGGCCAGTCAAGAGACCCAGTACTTC; CDR3aa: CASSLASQETQYF
j_gene: TRBJ2-3; v_gene: TRBV28; abundance: once; d_gene: TRBD1; CDR3nt: TGTGCCAGTAGGGACAGGGAAACAGATACGCAGTATTTT; CDR3aa: CASRDRETDTQYF
j_gene: TRBJ2-5; v_gene: TRBV7-9; abundance: NA; d_gene: TRBD2; CDR3nt: TGTGCCAGCAGCCCTAGCGGGAGAGGAGAGACCCAGTACTTC; CDR3aa: CASSPSGRGETQYF
j_gene: TRBJ2-3; v_gene: TRBV5-3; abundance: NA; d_gene: TRBD2; CDR3nt: TGTGCCAGAAGCTCCTATAAACAAGGGAGGGCGGATACGCAGTATTTT; CDR3aa: CARSSYKQGRADTQYF
j_gene: TRBJ2-1; v_gene: TRBV6-4; abundance: NA; d_gene: NA; CDR3nt: TGTGCCAGCAGTGACTCAAGCAACAATGAGCAGTTCTTC; CDR3aa: CASSDSSNNEQFF
j_gene: TRBJ1-6; v_gene: TRBV10-3; abundance: NA; d_gene: NA; CDR3nt: TGTGCCATCAGTGGGGGGGATTCACCCCTCCACTTT; CDR3aa: CAISGGDSPLHF
j_gene: TRBJ1-1; v_gene: TRBV29-1; abundance: once; d_gene: NA; CDR3nt: TGCAGCGCCAGGGGGAACACTGAAGCTTTCTTT; CDR3aa: CSARGNTEAFF
j_gene: TRBJ2-7; v_gene: TRBV19; abundance: NA; d_gene: TRBD1; CDR3nt: TGTGCCAGTAGTCTCGACAGGGGCTACGAGCAGTACTTC; CDR3aa: CASSLDRGYEQYF
j_gene: TRBJ1-4; v_gene: TRBV28; abundance: NA; d_gene: NA; CDR3nt: TGTGCCAGCAGTTTACAGGGATCAACTAATGAAAAACTGTTTTTT; CDR3aa: CASSLQGSTNEKLFF
j_gene: TRBJ2-7; v_gene: TRBV27; abundance: NA; d_gene: TRBD1; CDR3nt: TGTGCCAGCAGGGGACAGGCGAGCTCCTACGAGCAGTACTTC; CDR3aa: CASRGQASSYEQYF
j_gene: TRBJ2-5; v_gene: TRBV24-1; abundance: few; d_gene: TRBD2; CDR3nt: TGTGCCACCAGTGAAGACCCCGGACTAGCGGGGGAACGACACGGAGAGACCCAGTACTTC; CDR3aa: CATSEDPGLAGERHGETQYF
j_gene: TRBJ1-1; v_gene: TRBV28; abundance: NA; d_gene: NA; CDR3nt: TGTGCAACCGAAATGACCCGGGGCACTGAAGCTTTCTTT; CDR3aa: CATEMTRGTEAFF
j_gene: TRBJ1-1; v_gene: TRBV4-2; abundance: NA; d_gene: TRBD1; CDR3nt: TGTGCCAGCAGCCAAGATACAGGGGTCACTGAAGCTTTCTTT; CDR3aa: CASSQDTGVTEAFF
j_gene: TRBJ2-3; v_gene: TRBV28; abundance: many; d_gene: NA; CDR3nt: TGTGCCAGCAGTTCCCCCCTTTATACGCAGTATTTT; CDR3aa: CASSSPLYTQYF
j_gene: TRBJ2-2; v_gene: TRBV2; abundance: NA; d_gene: TRBD2; CDR3nt: TGTGCCAGCAGCGATGGGACTAAAAGGGAGCTGTTTTTT; CDR3aa: CASSDGTKRELFF
j_gene: TRBJ1-4; v_gene: TRBV2; abundance: NA; d_gene: NA; CDR3nt: TGTGCCAGCAGTGGCCCCGCAGGGGTTGGTGAAAAACTGTTTTTT; CDR3aa: CASSGPAGVGEKLFF
j_gene: TRBJ2-1; v_gene: TRBV30; abundance: NA; d_gene: NA; CDR3nt: TGTGCCTGGAGTGGGAGGCTGCAACAATCTTTGGATGAGCAGTTCTTC; CDR3aa: CAWSGRLQQSLDEQFF
j_gene: TRBJ1-1; v_gene: TRBV29-1; abundance: NA; d_gene: NA; CDR3nt: TGCAGCGTGAGGGGACAAGCTTACACTGAAGCTTTCTTT; CDR3aa: CSVRGQAYTEAFF
j_gene: TRBJ1-3; v_gene: TRBV30; abundance: NA; d_gene: NA; CDR3nt: TGTGCCTGGAGTGTACTTGGGAGGGGCTCTGGAAACACCATATATTTT; CDR3aa: CAWSVLGRGSGNTIYF
j_gene: TRBJ2-3; v_gene: TRBV24-1; abundance: NA; d_gene: NA; CDR3nt: TGTGCCACCAGTGACCCCGGACAAGTCGGAGATACGCAGTATTTT; CDR3aa: CATSDPGQVGDTQYF
j_gene: TRBJ2-7; v_gene: TRBV15; abundance: once; d_gene: NA; CDR3nt: TGTGCCACCAGCAGAGATGCGGGAAGTACCTACGAGCAGTACTTC; CDR3aa: CATSRDAGSTYEQYF
j_gene: TRBJ1-3; v_gene: TRBV6-5; abundance: once; d_gene: NA; CDR3nt: TGTGCCAGCAGTACCGGTGCAACTGGAAACACCATATATTTT; CDR3aa: CASSTGATGNTIYF
j_gene: TRBJ1-2; v_gene: TRBV2; abundance: NA; d_gene: NA; CDR3nt: TGTGCCAGCAGTGTCTCGCTCTACCAACTCGGCGGAAACTATGGCTACACCTTC; CDR3aa: CASSVSLYQLGGNYGYTF
j_gene: TRBJ2-7; v_gene: TRBV24-1; abundance: NA; d_gene: TRBD1; CDR3nt: TGTGCCACCAGTGACCCCGGACAGGTCGCGCTGTACTTC; CDR3aa: CATSDPGQVALYF
j_gene: TRBJ2-7; v_gene: TRBV6-5; abundance: NA; d_gene: TRBD1; CDR3nt: TGTGCCAGCAGTCGGGACAGGGACTACGAGCAGTACTTC; CDR3aa: CASSRDRDYEQYF
j_gene: TRBJ2-2; v_gene: TRBV18; abundance: NA; d_gene: NA; CDR3nt: TGTGCCAGCTCACCATTTGGCGGGGTTAACACCGGGGAGCTGTTTTTT; CDR3aa: CASSPFGGVNTGELFF
j_gene: TRBJ1-5; v_gene: TRBV13; abundance: NA; d_gene: NA; CDR3nt: TGTGCCAGCAGCTTAGGACACCCTAATCAGCCCCAGCATTTT; CDR3aa: CASSLGHPNQPQHF
j_gene: TRBJ1-1; v_gene: TRBV27; abundance: NA; d_gene: NA; CDR3nt: TGTGCCAGCAGTTTAGGGGCAAAATACACTGAAGCTTTCTTT; CDR3aa: CASSLGAKYTEAFF
j_gene: TRBJ2-5; v_gene: TRBV7-8; abundance: NA; d_gene: NA; CDR3nt: TGTGCCAGCAGGATATTGTGGGGGCAGCAAGAGACCCAGTACTTC; CDR3aa: CASRILWGQQETQYF
j_gene: TRBJ2-7; v_gene: TRBV7-7; abundance: NA; d_gene: NA; CDR3nt: TGTGCCAGCAGCCCGAGCCGGCAGGGGACCTACGAGCAGTACTTC; CDR3aa: CASSPSRQGTYEQYF
j_gene: TRBJ2-1; v_gene: TRBV7-3; abundance: NA; d_gene: TRBD2; CDR3nt: TGTGCCAGCAGCTCAAAGCCGGGACTAGCGGACAATGAGCAGTTCTTC; CDR3aa: CASSSKPGLADNEQFF
j_gene: TRBJ2-1; v_gene: TRBV5-1; abundance: NA; d_gene: TRBD1; CDR3nt: TGCGCCAGCAGCCCGGACAGGGGCTCCTACAATGAGCAGTTCTTC; CDR3aa: CASSPDRGSYNEQFF
j_gene: TRBJ2-1; v_gene: TRBV10-3; abundance: NA; d_gene: TRBD2; CDR3nt: TGTGCCATCAGCGCCCTAGCGGGAGTCCCCTACAATGAGCAGTTCTTC; CDR3aa: CAISALAGVPYNEQFF
j_gene: TRBJ2-7; v_gene: TRBV15; abundance: NA; d_gene: NA; CDR3nt: TGTGCCACCAGCAGAGATCTGGGCCGCTACGAGCAGTACTTC; CDR3aa: CATSRDLGRYEQYF
j_gene: TRBJ2-7; v_gene: TRBV5-6; abundance: NA; d_gene: TRBD2; CDR3nt: TGTGCCAGCGGACTAGCGGGAGCTCGCGAGCAGTACTTC; CDR3aa: CASGLAGAREQYF
j_gene: TRBJ2-7; v_gene: TRBV11-2; abundance: few; d_gene: TRBD1; CDR3nt: TGTGCCAGCAGCTACCCCGGGACAGTCTACTACGAGCAGTACTTC; CDR3aa: CASSYPGTVYYEQYF
j_gene: TRBJ1-4; v_gene: TRBV19; abundance: NA; d_gene: NA; CDR3nt: TGTGCCAGTAGTCCCCGGGATCAGGGAGGAGAAAAACTGTTTTTT; CDR3aa: CASSPRDQGGEKLFF
j_gene: TRBJ2-3; v_gene: TRBV29-1; abundance: NA; d_gene: NA; CDR3nt: TGCAGCGTTGATTCAGCGGGCACAGATACGCAGTATTTT; CDR3aa: CSVDSAGTDTQYF
j_gene: TRBJ1-1; v_gene: TRBV5-4; abundance: NA; d_gene: NA; CDR3nt: TGTGCCAGCAGATTCACGACCGGGGGGAACACTGAAGCTTTCTTT; CDR3aa: CASRFTTGGNTEAFF
j_gene: TRBJ1-2; v_gene: TRBV27; abundance: NA; d_gene: TRBD1; CDR3nt: TGTGCCAGCAGGCCCAAGGGACAGGGGGGTAACTATGGCTACACCTTC; CDR3aa: CASRPKGQGGNYGYTF
j_gene: TRBJ1-1; v_gene: TRBV7-6; abundance: NA; d_gene: TRBD1; CDR3nt: TGTGCCAGCAGCTTAGTAGCAGGGGGCGGGGGCACTGAAGCTTTCTTT; CDR3aa: CASSLVAGGGGTEAFF
j_gene: TRBJ2-5; v_gene: TRBV28; abundance: NA; d_gene: NA; CDR3nt: TGTGCCAGCAGTTTAGCGGCGGGACAAGAGACCCAGTACTTC; CDR3aa: CASSLAAGQETQYF
j_gene: TRBJ2-7; v_gene: TRBV30; abundance: once; d_gene: NA; CDR3nt: TGTGCCTGGAGTGTACAAACCTACGAGCAGTACTTC; CDR3aa: CAWSVQTYEQYF
j_gene: TRBJ1-4; v_gene: TRBV5-6; abundance: few; d_gene: TRBD1; CDR3nt: TGTGCCAGCAGCATAGGACAGGGGGTTAATGAAAAACTGTTTTTT; CDR3aa: CASSIGQGVNEKLFF
j_gene: TRBJ1-2; v_gene: TRBV19; abundance: NA; d_gene: TRBD1; CDR3nt: TGTGCCAGTAGGACAGGGACCGGTAGCTACACCTTC; CDR3aa: CASRTGTGSYTF
j_gene: TRBJ2-7; v_gene: TRBV11-3; abundance: NA; d_gene: NA; CDR3nt: TGTGCCAGCAGCTTAGAGGGTCGAGGACACCACTCCTACGAGCAGTACTTC; CDR3aa: CASSLEGRGHHSYEQYF
j_gene: TRBJ2-7; v_gene: TRBV18; abundance: NA; d_gene: TRBD2; CDR3nt: TGTGCCAGCTCACCACCGGGACTAGCGTCCAACTACGAGCAGTACTTC; CDR3aa: CASSPPGLASNYEQYF